Reported below is one T cell receptor beta chain. What it recognizes is unknown. The data derive from a study of shared clonotypes between healthy human individuals. In the original analysis: There were no quality scores in the junction-only immunoSEQ sequences, so filtering differed. Only in-frame clones appear in the TCRdb table, and some are missing; sequencing was by immunoSEQ multiplex PCR. V, J and clone size were drawn from that table, and D and trimming were deduced from the DNA. The sample records roughly 320,000 clones, about nine tenths being singletons. Study results and caveats: Having only a few donors restricted how much genetic and exposure-history diversity was captured. The naive CD4 repertoires of a few donors were compared, and approximately 5.3% of clonotypes were shared.

This CDR3 comprises 12 residues. Between the trimmed V and J ends, which lost 3 bases and 2 bases, there was a span of 5 bases. CDR1 SGHRS and CDR2 YFSETQ come from the germline V gene. The rearrangement uses TRBV5-1 and TRBJ1-2; D unclear. Sequencing was done on a sample of memory CD8+ T cells sorted from blood. The subset is: CD45RO+ cells pooled with CCR7-negative TemRA cells. This receptor was obtained from a man aged 18-30 years in good health. The CDR3 here is CASSSENYGYTF. The CDR3 coding sequence is TGCGCCAGCAGCTCGGAAAACTATGGCTACACCTTC. The whole variable domain, filled in from reference TRBV5-1 and TRBJ1-2, reads KAGVTQTPRYLIKTRGQQVTLSCSPISGHRSVSWYQQTPGQGLQFLFEYFSETQRNKGNFPGRFSGRQFSNSRSEMNVSTLELGDSALYLCASSSENYGYTFGSGTRLTVV.